Listed here is a single T cell receptor (beta chain). In the authors' methods: Reference gene primer amplification gave estimated nucleated cell counts. Only in-frame clones appear in the TCRdb table, and some are missing; sequencing was by immunoSEQ multiplex PCR. The V and J calls and clone size are taken from that table; D and trimming were inferred from the DNA. The table records 55,000 to 90,000 clones, roughly nine tenths of them present only once. The sample originates from a study of blood T cell repertoires in COVID-19. Across the whole study: Sites across the United States, Italy and Spain contributed samples from acute and convalescent COVID-19. T cells, B-cell-depleted T cells, or PBMCs supplied cDNA or gDNA.

CDR3 length: 14 residues. From germline, CDR1 is MNHEY and CDR2 SMNVEV (reference sequence). Trimming took off 6 bases at V and 2 bases at J, with 11 bases between the two ends. V usage is TRBV27 and J usage is TRBJ1-5; a weak D match, TRBD1 (5 bases). This clonotype originated in a man between 65 and 85 years old with active COVID-19. Specimen: peripheral blood. The CDR3 loop reads CASSTPGGNQPQHF. The CDR3 DNA is TGTGCCAGCAGCACGCCGGGGGGCAATCAGCCCCAGCATTTT.